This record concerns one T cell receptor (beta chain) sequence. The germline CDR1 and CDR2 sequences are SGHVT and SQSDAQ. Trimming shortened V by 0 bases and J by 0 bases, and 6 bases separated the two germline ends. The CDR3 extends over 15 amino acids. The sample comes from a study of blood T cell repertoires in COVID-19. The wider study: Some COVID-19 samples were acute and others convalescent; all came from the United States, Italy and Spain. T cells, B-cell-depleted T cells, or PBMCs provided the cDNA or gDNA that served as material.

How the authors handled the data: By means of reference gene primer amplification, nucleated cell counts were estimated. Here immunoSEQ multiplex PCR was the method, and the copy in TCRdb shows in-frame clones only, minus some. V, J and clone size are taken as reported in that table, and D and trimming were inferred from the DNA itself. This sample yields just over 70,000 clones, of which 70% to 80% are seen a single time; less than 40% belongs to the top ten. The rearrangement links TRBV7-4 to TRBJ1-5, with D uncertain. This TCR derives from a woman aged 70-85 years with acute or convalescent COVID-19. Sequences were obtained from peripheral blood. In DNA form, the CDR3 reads TGTGCCAGCAGCTTAGCGAGAGATAGCAATCAGCCCCAGCATTTT. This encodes CASSLARDSNQPQHF.